This TCR beta chain stems from a study of vaccination and CD4 T cells after COVID-19 (dated by TCRdb to between 2022 and 2023). Background on the whole study: Convalescent patients had a positive SARS-CoV-2 result on nasal swab PCR, and of these patients, nine had mild disease and one had severe disease. Six males and four females were included in the convalescent cohort, with two Hispanic individuals, seven Caucasians, two Asians and one multiracial person represented. Participants got two doses of the Pfizer-BioNTech BNT162b2 vaccine (n=8) or two doses of the Moderna mRNA-1273 vaccine (n=2). Post-COVID blood samples were collected from convalescent patients a median of roughly 100 days after diagnosis, with a range of about 30 to 170 days. Post-vaccine blood samples were taken a median of roughly 75 days after the second vaccine dose, with a range of 14 to 241 days. The cultures were stimulated with overlapping spike peptide pools from SARS-CoV-2 and from the common cold coronaviruses HCoV-NL63, HCoV-OC43 and HCoV-229E. Control cultures received a CEFX viral epitope pool as the positive control, an HIV-1 Nef peptide pool as the negative control, or no peptide. In roughly 10 COVID-19 convalescent patients and several infection-naive healthy vaccine recipients, the spike-specific CD4+ TCR repertoire before mRNA vaccination was compared with the repertoire after mRNA vaccination.

Receptor libraries were prepared by PCR. DNA from cultured CD4+ T cells underwent TCR sequencing with the Oncomine TCR Beta short-read assay at the Johns Hopkins FTIC core. The QIAamp micro DNA kit was used to extract genomic DNA from the cultured CD4+ T cells. Oncomine TCR Beta libraries from cultured CD4+ T cells were pooled using unique dual indexes and sequenced on an Illumina iSeq 100. The authors' analysis ran thus. Non-productive sequences were filtered out, and CDR3s that did not start with C, did not end with F or W, or were shorter than 7 amino acids were discarded. Antigen-specific clonotypes were identified using the MANAFEST web application through comparison of peptide-stimulated wells with reference and other culture wells. Positive clones required FDR below 0.05, an odds ratio above 5, and productive frequency above 0.1% in at least two of three replicate wells. Clonotypes that were significantly expanded in both SARS-CoV-2 spike wells and at least one common cold coronavirus spike condition were defined as cross-reactive. Using R version 3.6.1, CDR3 homology was evaluated through Levenshtein distances (stringdist) along with unrooted phylogenetic trees (ape). TCRdb cleaned the public reads at Q25 with fastp, built clones with MiXCR and kept in-frame beta chains. Each record represents a unique CDR3 protein, reported with the most common genes and DNA among its rows. What appears here as the V and J calls and clone size reflects TCRdb's work, not the paper's. Counted in this sample were thousands of distinct CDR3 sequences; roughly half of them appeared once. In total, the top ten clones hold around 21% of the sample.

This specimen's treatment or condition label, per the study, means: roughly ten-day PBMC culture with coronavirus spike peptide pools or control peptides (ViraFEST assay). The ViraFEST assay was used in the study, in which antigen-specific T cells were expanded with peptide pools and expanded clonotypes were subsequently identified by TCR sequencing. The convalescent patients' positive SARS-CoV-2 PCR tests fell between March and December 2020, which was before the Alpha, Beta and Delta variants emerged in the United States. About 2 million PBMCs per well were cultured in IMDM with approximately 5.2% human AB serum and approximately 10 IU/ml IL-2, plus 10 ug/ml peptide pools. On days 3 and 7, half of the culture medium was replaced with fresh IL-2-containing medium. After approximately 11 days of culture, CD4+ T cells were isolated by negative selection with the EasySep CD4+ T cell isolation kit. PBMCs were separated from whole blood using Ficoll-Paque Plus gradient centrifugation and then either used fresh or cryopreserved at -140C. Culture conditions were generally each tested in triplicate wells.

Looking up the germline V gene yields CDR1 LGHNA and CDR2 YNFKEQ. V is pared back by 0 bases and J by 3 bases, with 16 bases lying between the germline termini. There are 17 amino acids in the CDR3, from cysteine to phenylalanine inclusive. Left in the record is the CDR3 DNA by itself, 51 bases read in frame from the first base. General findings and caveats noted by the study authors: Nearly all vaccine-specific clones in convalescent patients (304 of 307) were mono-reactive for SARS-CoV-2 spike rather than cross-reactive with common cold coronaviruses. Among the post-vaccine SARS-CoV-2-reactive clones in convalescent patients, a median roughly 85% showed up only after vaccination, which suggests vaccine-specific priming. The median number of SARS-CoV-2-reactive clonotypes rose from under 25 after infection to about 40 after vaccination, but the change was not significant. Only a relatively small number of convalescent patients were included in the study, and early timepoints following natural infection were not analyzed.

A word on this clonotype: Its antigen target is currently unknown. Base qualities are not at hand, and no much larger clone is one base apart.

The sequenced sample was CD4+ T cells from blood, cultured in vitro. This sequence uses TRBV4-2 and TRBJ2-3; there is no confident call for the D gene. The receptor's source is a human donor who had recovered from COVID-19. The base sequence is TGTGCCAGCAGCCAAGATATCGCCAGCCAGGTGACAGATACGCAGTATTTT. Translated, it gives CASSQDIASQVTDTQYF.